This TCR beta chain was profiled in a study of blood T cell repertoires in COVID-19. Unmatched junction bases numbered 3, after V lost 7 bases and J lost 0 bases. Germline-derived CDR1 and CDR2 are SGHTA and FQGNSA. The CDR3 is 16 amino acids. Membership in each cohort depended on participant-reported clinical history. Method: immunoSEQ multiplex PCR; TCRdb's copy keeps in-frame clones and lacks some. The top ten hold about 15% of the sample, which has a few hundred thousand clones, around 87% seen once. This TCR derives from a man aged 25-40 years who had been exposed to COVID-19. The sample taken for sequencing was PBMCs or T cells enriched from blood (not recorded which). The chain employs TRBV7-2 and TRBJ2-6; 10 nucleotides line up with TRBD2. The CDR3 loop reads CASKAGGSSGANVLTF. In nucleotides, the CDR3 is TGTGCCAGCAAAGCGGGGGGGAGCTCTGGGGCCAACGTCCTGACTTTC. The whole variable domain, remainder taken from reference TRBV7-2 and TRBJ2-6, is GAGVSQSPSNKVTEKGKDVELRCDPISGHTALYWYRQSLGQGLEFLIYFQGNSAPDKSGLPSDRFSAERTGGSVSTLTIQRTQQEDSAVYLCASKAGGSSGANVLTFGAGSRLTVL.